Below are 6 T cell receptor beta chains sequenced from a single sample in a study of control samples from healthy donors and cancer patients. Here immunoSEQ multiplex PCR was the method, and the copy in TCRdb shows in-frame clones only, minus some. The sample shows approximately 100,000 clones, around 85% of them seen only once. Material for sequencing was blood. These receptors were obtained from a woman in her thirties or forties in good health.

The chain joins TRBV19 to TRBJ1-5; weak D call: TRBD1 (6 bases). The ends were cut back, 3 bases at V and 0 bases at J, with 15 bases in the middle. The CDR3 sequence is 17 residues long. Germline CDR1 and CDR2: LNHDA and SQIVND (reference sequence). The CDR3 coding sequence is TGTGCCAGTAGTATCTACAGGGTCTCGGGTAGCAATCAGCCCCAGCATTTT. Amino acids: CASSIYRVSGSNQPQHF.

This chain links TRBV30 with TRBJ2-7; 9 nucleotides line up with TRBD1. Germline values: CDR1 GTSNPN, CDR2 SVGIG (reference sequence). J gave up 7 bases and V 1 base, and 11 bases lay outside the gene matches. The CDR3 totals 15 residues. The CDR3 DNA sequence: TGTGCCTGGAGTGCCGTAGGGACAGGGACTAAGGAGCAGTACTTC. The encoded protein is CAWSAVGTGTKEQYF.

The chain joins TRBV5-1 to TRBJ2-1, with D possibly TRBD2 on 6 matching bases. CDR3 length: 16 amino acids. Per the germline V gene, CDR1 is SGHRS and CDR2 is YFSETQ. V was shortened by 1 base and J by 4 bases, with 15 bases between the two germline ends. The CDR3 spells CASSLRPGGVYNEQFF. CDR3 DNA: TGCGCCAGCAGCTTGCGTCCTGGCGGGGTATACAATGAGCAGTTCTTC. Together with reference TRBV5-1 and TRBJ2-1, the CDR3 gives the full variable domain: KAGVTQTPRYLIKTRGQQVTLSCSPISGHRSVSWYQQTPGQGLQFLFEYFSETQRNKGNFPGRFSGRQFSNSRSEMNVSTLELGDSALYLCASSLRPGGVYNEQFFGPGTRLTVL.

The chain employs TRBV6-2 or TRBV6-3 and TRBJ2-2; 9 bases align to TRBD2. Looked up from germline, CDR1 is MNHEY and CDR2 is SVGEGT. J gave up 9 bases and V 5 bases, and 16 bases lay outside the gene matches. There are 17 residues in the CDR3. DNA of the CDR3: TGTGCCAGCAGTCCCCGAATAGCGGGGGTATCCCACCGGGAGCTGTTTTTT. Translating gives CASSPRIAGVSHRELFF.

The chain employs TRBV6-5 and TRBJ2-3, with D perhaps given as TRBD1 or TRBD2 (6 bases each). Trimming took 8 bases from V and 3 from J, leaving 12 bases between them. The CDR3 covers 13 residues. Germline-derived CDR1 and CDR2 are MNHEY and SVGAGI. CDR3 region: CASAGGPTDTQYF. CDR3 nucleotide sequence: TGTGCCAGCGCTGGGGGGCCTACAGATACGCAGTATTTT.

A remark on this clone: Other DNA sequences in the sample encode the same CDR3. The V call is TRBV5-4, the J call TRBJ2-5; 7 bases agree with TRBD2. The CDR3 runs to 16 residues. Germline CDR1 and CDR2: SGHNT and YYREEE (reference sequence). The trim removed 0 bases at V and 2 bases at J, leaving 7 bases unmatched. DNA for the CDR3: TGTGCCAGCAGCTTGGGGGCGGGGGACCTACAAGAGACCCAGTACTTC. This gives the protein CASSLGAGDLQETQYF.